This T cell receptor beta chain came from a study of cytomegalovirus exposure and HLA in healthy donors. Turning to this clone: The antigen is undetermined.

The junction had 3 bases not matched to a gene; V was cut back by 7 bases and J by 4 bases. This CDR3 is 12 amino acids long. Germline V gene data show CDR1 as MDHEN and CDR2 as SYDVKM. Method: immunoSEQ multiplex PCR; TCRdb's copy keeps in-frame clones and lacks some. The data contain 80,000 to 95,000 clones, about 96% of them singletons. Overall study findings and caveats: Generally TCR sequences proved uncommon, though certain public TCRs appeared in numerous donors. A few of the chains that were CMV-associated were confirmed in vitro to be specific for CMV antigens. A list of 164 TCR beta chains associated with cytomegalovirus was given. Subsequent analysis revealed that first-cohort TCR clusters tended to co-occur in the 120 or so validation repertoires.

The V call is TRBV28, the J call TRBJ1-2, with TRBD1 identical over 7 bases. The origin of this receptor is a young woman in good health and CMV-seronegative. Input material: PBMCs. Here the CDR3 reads CASKTGLYGYTF. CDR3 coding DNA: TGTGCCAGCAAGACAGGGCTCTATGGCTACACCTTC.